This TCR beta chain came from a study of cytomegalovirus exposure and HLA in healthy donors. At the level of the study: Counted in an early data release were 75 million to 85 million unique TCRs from HLA-typed donors. Findings of the study overall: Further analysis, carried out later, found HLA-associated TCR beta chains more clonally expanded than equally common other chains.

The PCR used 60 Vbeta and 13 Jbeta primers. Assay used: immunoSEQ multiplex PCR; TCRdb lists only in-frame clones, some missing. The sample holds roughly 84,000 clones. The CDR3 runs to 13 residues. Germline loops: CDR1 GTSNPN, CDR2 SVGIG (reference sequence). In the case of this clone: The antigen is not known. One junction end does not reproduce the germline sequence, and a read error may be involved.

The sequence was obtained from a man aged 45-60 years in good health and CMV-seronegative. The specimen sequenced was PBMCs. The V call is TRBV30, the J call TRBJ1-1, with TRBD1 matching over 7 bases. CDR3 DNA: TGTGCCTGGAGCCTACAGGGGAACCCTGAAGCTTTCTTT. The encoded protein is CAWSLQGNPEAFF. The complete variable domain, with remaining parts taken from reference TRBV30 and TRBJ1-1, reads SQTIHQWPATLVQPVGSPLSLECTVEGTSNPNLYWYRQAAGRGLQLLFYSVGIGQISSEVPQNLSASRPQDRQFILSSKKLLLSDSGFYLCAWSLQGNPEAFFGQGTRLTVV.